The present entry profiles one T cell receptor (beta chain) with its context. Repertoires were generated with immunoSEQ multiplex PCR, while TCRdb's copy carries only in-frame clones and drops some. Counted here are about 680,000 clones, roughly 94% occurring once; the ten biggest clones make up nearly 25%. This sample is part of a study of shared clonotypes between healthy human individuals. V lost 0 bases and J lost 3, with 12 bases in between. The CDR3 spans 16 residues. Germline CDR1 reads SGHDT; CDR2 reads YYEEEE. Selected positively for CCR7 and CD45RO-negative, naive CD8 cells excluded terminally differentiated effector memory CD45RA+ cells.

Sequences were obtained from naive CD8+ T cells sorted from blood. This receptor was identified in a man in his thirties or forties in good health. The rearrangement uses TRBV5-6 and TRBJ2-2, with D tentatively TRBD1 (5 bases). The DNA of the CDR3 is TGTGCCAGCAGCTTGGATTTACAGGTTGACACCGGGGAGCTGTTTTTT. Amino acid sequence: CASSLDLQVDTGELFF.